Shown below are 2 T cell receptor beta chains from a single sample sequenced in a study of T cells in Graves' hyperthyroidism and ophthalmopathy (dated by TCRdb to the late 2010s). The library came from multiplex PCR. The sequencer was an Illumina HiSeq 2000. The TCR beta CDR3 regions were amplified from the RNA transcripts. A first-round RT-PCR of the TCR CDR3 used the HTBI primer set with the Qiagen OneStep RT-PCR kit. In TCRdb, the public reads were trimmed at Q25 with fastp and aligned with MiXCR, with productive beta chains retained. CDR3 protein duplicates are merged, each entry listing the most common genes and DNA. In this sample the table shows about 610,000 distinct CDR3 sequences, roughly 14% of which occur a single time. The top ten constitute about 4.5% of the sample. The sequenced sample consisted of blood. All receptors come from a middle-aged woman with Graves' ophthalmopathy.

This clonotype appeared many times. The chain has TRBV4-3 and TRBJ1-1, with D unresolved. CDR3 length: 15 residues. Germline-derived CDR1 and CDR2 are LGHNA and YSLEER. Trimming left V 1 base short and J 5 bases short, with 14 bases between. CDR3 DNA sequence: TGCGCCAGCAGCCAAGGTCGCGGGCAGCCGACTGAAGCTTTCTTT. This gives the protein CASSQGRGQPTEAFF.

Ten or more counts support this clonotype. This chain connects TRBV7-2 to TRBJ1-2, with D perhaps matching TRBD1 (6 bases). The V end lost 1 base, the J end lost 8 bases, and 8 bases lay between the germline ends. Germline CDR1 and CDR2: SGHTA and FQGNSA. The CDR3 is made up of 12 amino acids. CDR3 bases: TGTGCCAGCAGCTTAGAGGGGGAAGGCTACACCTTC. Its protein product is CASSLEGEGYTF.